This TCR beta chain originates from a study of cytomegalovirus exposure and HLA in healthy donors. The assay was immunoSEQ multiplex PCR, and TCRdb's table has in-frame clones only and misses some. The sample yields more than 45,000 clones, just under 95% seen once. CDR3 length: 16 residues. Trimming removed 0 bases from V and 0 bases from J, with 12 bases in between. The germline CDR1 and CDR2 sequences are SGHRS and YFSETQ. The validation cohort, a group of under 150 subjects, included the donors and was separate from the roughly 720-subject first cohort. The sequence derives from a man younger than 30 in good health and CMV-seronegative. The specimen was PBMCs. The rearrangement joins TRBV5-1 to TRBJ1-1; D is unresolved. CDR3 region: CASSLELDKMNTEAFF. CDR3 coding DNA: TGCGCCAGCAGCTTGGAGCTTGATAAGATGAACACTGAAGCTTTCTTT.